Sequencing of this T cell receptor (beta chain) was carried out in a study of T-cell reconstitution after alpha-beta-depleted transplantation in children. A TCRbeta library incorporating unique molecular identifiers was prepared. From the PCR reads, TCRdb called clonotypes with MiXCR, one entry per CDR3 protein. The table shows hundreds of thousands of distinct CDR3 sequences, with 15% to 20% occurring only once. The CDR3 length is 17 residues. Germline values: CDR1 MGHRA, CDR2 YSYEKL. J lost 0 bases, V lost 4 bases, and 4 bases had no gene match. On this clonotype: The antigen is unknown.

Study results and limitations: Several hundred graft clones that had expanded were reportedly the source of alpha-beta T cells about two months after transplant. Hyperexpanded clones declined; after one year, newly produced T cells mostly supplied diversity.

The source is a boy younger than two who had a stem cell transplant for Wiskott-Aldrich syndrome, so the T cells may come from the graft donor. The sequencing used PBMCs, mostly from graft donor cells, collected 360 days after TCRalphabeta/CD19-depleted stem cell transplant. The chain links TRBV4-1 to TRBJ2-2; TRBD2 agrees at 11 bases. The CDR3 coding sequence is TGCGCCAGCAGCCCGGGACTAGCGGTTACGAACACCGGGGAGCTGTTTTTT. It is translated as CASSPGLAVTNTGELFF.